Listed here are 23 T cell receptor beta chains from one sample, sequenced in a study of cytomegalovirus exposure and HLA in healthy donors (dated by TCRdb to the late 2010s). The method behind the library was the immunoSEQ multiplex PCR assay. For the multiplex PCR, a mixture combining 60 forward primers for TCR Vbeta segments and 13 reverse primers for TCR Jbeta segments was used. The immuneACCESS repertoire file appears here via TCRdb, limited to in-frame rearrangements. These files lack a portion of the clones; in checked studies, under half of the deficit traces to unresolved V genes, and the cause of the others is not known. The sample table holds roughly 130,000 clones, of which about 70% were seen once. The ten largest make up approximately 2.1% of the sample. Sequenced sample: PBMCs. These receptors all come from a middle-aged woman in good health and CMV-seropositive.

J is TRBJ2-6 and V is TRBV7-9; D might be TRBD1 (6 bases). Trimming removed 3 bases from V and 2 bases from J, with 8 bases in between. The length of the CDR3 is 15 residues. CDR1 SEHNR and CDR2 FQNEAQ come from the germline V gene (reference sequence). Here the CDR3 reads CASSFTGTGANVLTF. The CDR3 DNA sequence: TGTGCCAGCAGCTTTACAGGGACTGGGGCCAACGTCCTGACTTTC. The complete variable domain, with remaining parts taken from reference TRBV7-9 and TRBJ2-6, reads DTGVSQNPRHKITKRGQNVTFRCDPISEHNRLYWYRQTLGQGPEFLTYFQNEAQLEKSRLLSDRFSAERPKGSFSTLEIQRTEQGDSAMYLCASSFTGTGANVLTFGAGSRLTVL.

The chain carries TRBV6-5 and TRBJ1-4; 7 bases line up with TRBD1. J gave up 0 bases and V 6 bases, and 4 bases lay outside the gene matches. The germline V gene has CDR1 MNHEY and CDR2 SVGAGI. The CDR3 extends over 15 amino acids. CDR3 protein: CASRRDSSTNEKLFF. The CDR3 bases are TGTGCCAGCAGGCGGGACAGCTCAACTAATGAAAAACTGTTTTTT.

The table lists this clone with a count of one. J is TRBJ2-3 and V is TRBV27, with 7 bases lining up with TRBD1. Germline trimming cut 2 bases from V and 3 bases from J; bases unmatched to any gene: 2. Germline assignment: CDR1 MNHEY and CDR2 SMNVEV (reference sequence). CDR3 size: 14 residues. The CDR3: CASSLRDRTDTQYF. For the CDR3, the DNA is TGTGCCAGCAGTTTAAGGGACAGAACAGATACGCAGTATTTT.

The DNA of the CDR3 is TGTGCCAGCAGTTATCAGGGATATAATTCACCCCTCCACTTT. Translating gives CASSYQGYNSPLHF. The chain carries TRBV27 and TRBJ1-6; the D gene is possibly TRBD1 (5 bases). V was shortened by 4 bases and J by 4 bases, with 8 bases between the two germline ends. Germline-derived CDR1 and CDR2 are MNHEY and SMNVEV (reference sequence). The CDR3 loop spans 14 amino acids.

This clone appeared once. The chain employs TRBV19 and TRBJ2-3; 12 bases align to TRBD2. The J segment lost 0 bases and the V segment lost 4 bases, leaving 8 bases of the junction unmatched. CDR3 length equals 18 residues. Germline V CDR1 and CDR2: LNHDA, SQIVND (reference sequence). Written as DNA, the CDR3 is TGTGCCAGTAGTACCAGACTAGCGGGAGCGGAGAGCACAGATACGCAGTATTTT. Translation: CASSTRLAGAESTDTQYF.

The V gene is TRBV28, the J gene TRBJ1-3, with no clear D. Germline V gene lookup returns CDR1 MDHEN and CDR2 SYDVKM. The CDR3 sequence is 15 residues long. The V gene lost 6 bases and the J gene lost 0 bases, with 12 bases spanning the gap. The CDR3 DNA is TGTGCCAGCAGCGGAGGAAAAAGCTCTGGAAACACCATATATTTT. Translating gives CASSGGKSSGNTIYF.

This clone has only one observation. V is TRBV5-1 and J is TRBJ2-7; 7 bases are shared with TRBD2. This CDR3 has 15 amino acids. CDR1 is SGHRS and CDR2 is YFSETQ in the germline V gene. V dropped 0 bases and J dropped 7; count of bases not matched to a gene: 10. The CDR3, as DNA: TGCGCCAGCAGCTTGGGTTGGGGAACGGGACTAGAGCAGTACTTC. Its translation is CASSLGWGTGLEQYF.

This chain connects TRBV5-1 to TRBJ2-7; weak D call: TRBD2 (5 bases). Germline V gene lookup returns CDR1 SGHRS and CDR2 YFSETQ. The CDR3 is 15 residues long. V lost 1 base and J lost 0, with 11 bases in between. The CDR3 coding sequence is TGCGCCAGCAGCTTGCCTAACGGGGTCTCCTACGAGCAGTACTTC. Protein: CASSLPNGVSYEQYF.

This clone was found a few times. The CDR3 sequence is CASSIDLAGGTEAFF. DNA for the CDR3: TGTGCCAGTAGTATCGATCTGGCAGGGGGCACTGAAGCTTTCTTT. This chain joins TRBV19 and TRBJ1-1, with 7 bases aligning to TRBD1. CDR1 and CDR2 from the germline V gene are LNHDA and SQIVND (reference sequence). This CDR3 spans 15 amino acids. V dropped 3 bases and J dropped 4; count of bases not matched to a gene: 8. The full variable domain, with the rest looked up from reference TRBV19 and TRBJ1-1, is DGGITQSPKYLFRKEGQNVTLSCEQNLNHDAMYWYRQDPGQGLRLIYYSQIVNDFQKGDIAEGYSVSREKKESFPLTVTSAQKNPTAFYLCASSIDLAGGTEAFFGQGTRLTVV.

The V call is TRBV7-2, the J call TRBJ2-5; D unresolved. The CDR3 consists of 12 residues. Trimming took off 1 base at V and 5 bases at J, with 5 bases between the two ends. From germline, CDR1 is SGHTA and CDR2 FQGNSA. The CDR3 is CASSLDGETQYF. Here the CDR3 DNA reads TGTGCCAGCAGCTTAGACGGGGAGACCCAGTACTTC.

The chain uses TRBV2 and TRBJ2-1; TRBD2 is a possible D gene (6 bases). CDR1 is SNHLY and CDR2 is FYNNEI in the germline V gene. Trimming stripped 1 base from V and 4 bases from J, with 14 bases between. The CDR3 runs 16 residues. The CDR3 reads CASSEDSGSRYNEQFF. The CDR3 region has the DNA TGTGCCAGCAGTGAAGATAGCGGATCCCGATACAATGAGCAGTTCTTC.

The chain has TRBV7-8 and TRBJ2-7; 12 bases agree with TRBD2. With 1 base clipped from V and 2 bases from J, the junction kept 3 bases outside the gene matches. The germline V gene has CDR1 SGHVS and CDR2 FQNEAQ. This CDR3 region has 16 residues. The CDR3 bases are TGTGCCAGCAGCTTAGAAGCTAGCGGGAGGGCCTACGAGCAGTACTTC. Protein: CASSLEASGRAYEQYF.

The CDR3 DNA reads TGTGCCAGCAGTAAAACAGAGAACACTGAAGCTTTCTTT. It is translated as CASSKTENTEAFF. This chain links TRBV6-1 with TRBJ1-1; no definite D call. Germline V gives CDR1 MNHNS, CDR2 SASEGT. The CDR3 loop spans 13 amino acids. Trimming pared 5 bases from V and 1 base from J, leaving 8 bases between.

This clone was found a few times. The chain links TRBV20-1 to TRBJ1-1; D might be TRBD1 (5 bases). The germline V gene encodes CDR1 DFQATT and CDR2 SNEGSKA (reference sequence). V gave up 5 bases and J gave up 4 bases, with 8 bases separating them. The CDR3 is made up of 11 amino acids. In DNA form, the CDR3 reads TGCAGTGCTCAAAGGGGCACTGAAGCTTTCTTT. The encoded protein is CSAQRGTEAFF.

The CDR3 DNA is TGCGCCAGCAGCTTGGTTAGTGGAACAGGGAACTACGAGCAGTACTTC. This codes for CASSLVSGTGNYEQYF. The chain couples TRBV5-1 to TRBJ2-7; perhaps TRBD1 as D (6 bases). Deletions cut 0 bases from V and 3 bases from J, with 16 bases between. The CDR3 is made up of 16 amino acids. The germline V gene has CDR1 SGHRS and CDR2 YFSETQ.

The V and J genes are TRBV19 and TRBJ2-7; TRBD1 matches at 7 bases. This CDR3 is built from 14 residues. Per the germline V gene, CDR1 is LNHDA and CDR2 is SQIVND (reference sequence). The V gene end was trimmed by 3 bases and the J gene end by 2 bases; junction bases not matched to a gene: 4. The CDR3 loop reads CASSILTGAYEQYF. CDR3 DNA sequence: TGTGCCAGTAGTATCCTTACAGGGGCCTACGAGCAGTACTTC.

V and J are TRBV7-6 and TRBJ1-1; perhaps TRBD1 as D (6 bases). This CDR3 contains 13 residues. The V and J ends lost 5 bases and 1 base respectively, with 8 bases between them. The germline CDR1 and CDR2 sequences are SGHVS and FNYEAQ. CDR3 in DNA: TGTGCCAGCAGCCGCAGGGGGAACACTGAAGCTTTCTTT. Amino acid sequence: CASSRRGNTEAFF.

The genes are TRBV28 and TRBJ1-4, with TRBD1 matching 7 bases. Per germline, CDR1 MDHEN and CDR2 SYDVKM. The CDR3 runs to 15 residues. The V gene end was trimmed by 8 bases and the J gene end by 0 bases; junction bases not matched to a gene: 6. Written as DNA, the CDR3 is TGTGCCAGCTGTCTCAGGGGGGCAACTAATGAAAAACTGTTTTTT. It codes for CASCLRGATNEKLFF.

The V call is TRBV2, the J call TRBJ2-2; maybe TRBD1 (6 bases). Germline V CDR1 and CDR2: SNHLY, FYNNEI. Trimming stripped 3 bases from V and 3 bases from J, with 20 bases between. The CDR3 totals 18 residues. CDR3 nucleotide sequence: TGTGCCAGCAGTGATTTATTGACGACAGGCCGGGACACCGGGGAGCTGTTTTTT. This sequence encodes CASSDLLTTGRDTGELFF.

The chain is built from TRBV19 and TRBJ1-2; weak D call: TRBD1 (6 bases). V shed 5 bases and J shed 1 base, with 14 bases lying between them. The CDR3 contains 15 residues. Germline values: CDR1 LNHDA, CDR2 SQIVND (reference sequence). The CDR3 DNA reads as TGTGCCAGTAGTTCGAACAGGGCCATTAACTATGGCTACACCTTC. Encoded protein: CASSSNRAINYGYTF.

The CDR3, as DNA: TGCGCCAGCAGCTTGTCGCCTCAACTAGCGGGGGGTGCATACAATGAGCAGTTCTTC. It codes for CASSLSPQLAGGAYNEQFF. The gene calls are TRBV5-1 and TRBJ2-1; 12 bases agree with TRBD2. CDR3 length: 19 residues. Unmatched junction bases numbered 12, after V lost 1 base and J lost 4 bases. From germline, CDR1 is SGHRS and CDR2 YFSETQ.

This clone was counted once. The rearrangement joins TRBV27 to TRBJ1-5, with TRBD1 identical over 7 bases. CDR3 length: 15 residues. The V gene end was trimmed by 5 bases and the J gene end by 7 bases; junction bases not matched to a gene: 11. The germline CDR1 and CDR2 sequences are MNHEY and SMNVEV (reference sequence). The CDR3 sequence: CASSRYPDRVQPQHF. CDR3 coding DNA: TGTGCCAGCAGTCGATACCCAGACAGGGTCCAGCCCCAGCATTTT.

This clone has more than one count but fewer than ten. The gene calls are TRBV30 and TRBJ2-7, with no clear D. V was pared by 0 bases and J by 7 bases, with 16 bases between. The CDR3 is 14 amino acids. CDR1 GTSNPN and CDR2 SVGIG come from the germline V gene (reference sequence). The DNA for the CDR3 is TGTGCCTGGAGTGTCTGGGCTCCCGAAGGTGAGCAGTACTTC. Translating gives CAWSVWAPEGEQYF. The entire variable domain, with the rest obtained from reference TRBV30 and TRBJ2-7, is as follows: SQTIHQWPATLVQPVGSPLSLECTVEGTSNPNLYWYRQAAGRGLQLLFYSVGIGQISSEVPQNLSASRPQDRQFILSSKKLLLSDSGFYLCAWSVWAPEGEQYFGPGTRLTVT.